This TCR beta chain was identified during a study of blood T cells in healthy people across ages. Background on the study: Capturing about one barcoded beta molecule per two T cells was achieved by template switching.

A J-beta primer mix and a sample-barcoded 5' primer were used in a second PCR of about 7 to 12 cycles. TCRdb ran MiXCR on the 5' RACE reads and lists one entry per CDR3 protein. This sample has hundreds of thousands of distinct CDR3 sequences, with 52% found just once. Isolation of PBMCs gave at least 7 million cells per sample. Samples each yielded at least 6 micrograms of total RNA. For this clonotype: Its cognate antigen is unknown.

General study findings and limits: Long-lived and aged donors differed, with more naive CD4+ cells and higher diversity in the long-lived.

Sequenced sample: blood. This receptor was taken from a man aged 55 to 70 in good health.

The CDR3 DNA reads TGTGCCAGCAGCTTAAGAACAGGGAGATACAATGAGCAGTTCTTC. This encodes CASSLRTGRYNEQFF. The V and J genes are TRBV7-3 and TRBJ2-1; a possible D gene is TRBD1 (6 bases). Germline V gives CDR1 SGHTA, CDR2 FQGTGA. Trimming removed 1 base from V and 4 bases from J, with 11 bases in between. The CDR3 is 15 amino acids.